This T cell receptor beta chain was identified during a study of T cell responses to AZD1222 COVID-19 vaccine. Overall study results and limits: Close to half of spike-specific TCRs reportedly recognize unmutated variant regions. No day 14 peak samples; only post-peak repertoires were characterized.

Profiling relied on immunoSEQ multiplex PCR, and the TCRdb table lists in-frame clones only, not all of them. The data show roughly 150,000 clones, with roughly nine tenths seen just once and 6.5% to 8.5% held by the top ten. This CDR3 has 14 residues. CDR1 PRHDT and CDR2 FYEKMQ come from the germline V gene (reference sequence). The V end lost 4 bases, the J end lost 0 bases, and 7 bases lay between the germline ends. Of note for this clone: Its antigen is as yet unknown.

The sample in question was peripheral blood, obtained on day 0 of AZD1222 vaccination. The chain is built from TRBV13 and TRBJ2-1; D gene unclear. The sequence was collected from an adult in good health. CDR3 in DNA: TGTGCCAGCAGCTCCGACGGCTCCTACAATGAGCAGTTCTTC. Encoded protein: CASSSDGSYNEQFF.